The 30 T cell receptor beta chains presented below share a single source sample, sequenced in a study of blood T cell repertoires in COVID-19. Measured with immunoSEQ multiplex PCR; TCRdb has only the in-frame clones, and not every one. The data contain more than 85,000 clones, over 75% of them singletons. Sequencing was carried out using peripheral blood. These receptors were collected from a man at least 80 years old with active or convalescent COVID-19.

This chain connects TRBV3-1 (or the pseudogene TRBV3-2) to TRBJ2-5; 7 nucleotides match TRBD1. Germline lookup yields CDR1 LGHDT and CDR2 YNNKEL (reference sequence). The trim removed 8 bases at V and 4 bases at J, leaving 10 bases unmatched. The CDR3 spans 14 residues. As DNA, the CDR3 is TGTGCCAGCCGAAACTACAGGGGCGCAGAGACCCAGTACTTC. It codes for CASRNYRGAETQYF.

This clone was counted once. V is TRBV7-2 and J is TRBJ2-5; TRBD2 matches 8 bases. Trimming took 0 bases from V and 6 from J; bases not matched to a gene: 9. The length of the CDR3 is 16 residues. Germline CDR1 SGHTA, CDR2 FQGNSA. The CDR3 DNA sequence: TGTGCCAGCAGCTTAGCGAGGACGGGGGGGCAGCAGACCCAGTACTTC. It translates to CASSLARTGGQQTQYF.

The chain recombines TRBV6-1 with TRBJ2-5; possible D gene TRBD2, 6 bases. This CDR3 contains 15 residues. The V end was cut by 1 base, the J end by 4 bases, with 13 bases between. Germline values: CDR1 MNHNS, CDR2 SASEGT. The CDR3 sequence: CASSEGGVGRETQYF. CDR3 DNA: TGTGCCAGCAGTGAAGGGGGGGTGGGACGAGAGACCCAGTACTTC.

The chain combines TRBV5-1 with TRBJ2-6; 10 bases are a match to TRBD1. The germline V gene encodes CDR1 SGHRS and CDR2 YFSETQ. Trimming removed 4 bases from V and 4 bases from J; junction bases left unmatched: 8. CDR3 length equals 17 residues. In nucleotides, the CDR3 is TGCGCCAGCAGCCAAAGACAGGGGGCTGCGGGGGCCAACGTCCTGACTTTC. Its translation: CASSQRQGAAGANVLTF.

The V call is TRBV4-2, the J call TRBJ1-2, with a weak D call TRBD1 (5 bases). There are 14 residues in the CDR3. The germline V gene has CDR1 LGHNA and CDR2 YNFKEQ. V shed 1 base and J shed 13 bases, with 19 bases lying between them. As DNA, the CDR3 is TGTGCCAGCAGCCAAGTGATGAGACAGAACGGTGCCACCTTC. This codes for CASSQVMRQNGATF.

The J gene is TRBJ2-5, the V gene TRBV7-9; possibly TRBD1 for D (6 bases). CDR1 and CDR2 from the germline V gene are SEHNR and FQNEAQ (reference sequence). V dropped 5 bases and J dropped 2 bases, with 12 bases sitting between them. CDR3 length: 14 residues. CDR3 loop: CASSAGAPQETQYF. CDR3 DNA: TGTGCCAGCAGCGCAGGGGCTCCTCAAGAGACCCAGTACTTC. Using reference TRBV7-9 and TRBJ2-5 for the parts outside the CDR3, the full variable domain is DTGVSQNPRHKITKRGQNVTFRCDPISEHNRLYWYRQTLGQGPEFLTYFQNEAQLEKSRLLSDRFSAERPKGSFSTLEIQRTEQGDSAMYLCASSAGAPQETQYFGPGTRLLVL.

This sequence joins TRBV7-9 and TRBJ2-3, with D possibly being TRBD1 (5 bases). The germline V and J ends were trimmed by 1 base and 4 bases, with 15 bases remaining between them. Germline V lookup: CDR1 SEHNR, CDR2 FQNEAQ (reference sequence). CDR3 length: 16 amino acids. CDR3 residues: CASSLVSQGVADTQYF. The CDR3 DNA reads TGTGCCAGCAGCTTAGTGTCGCAGGGTGTTGCAGATACGCAGTATTTT.

This clone occurred once. The chain has TRBV5-1 and TRBJ2-5; D not certain. Looked up from germline, CDR1 is SGHRS and CDR2 is YFSETQ. The CDR3 contains 14 residues. The germline V and J ends were trimmed by 4 bases and 1 base, with 11 bases remaining between them. DNA for the CDR3: TGCGCCAGCAGCCTCCTCTACTCCCAAGAGACCCAGTACTTC. Amino acids: CASSLLYSQETQYF.

The V and J genes are TRBV6-2 or TRBV6-3 and TRBJ1-4; D is perhaps TRBD1 (5 bases). The CDR3 totals 16 residues. Germline V gene data show CDR1 as MNHEY and CDR2 as SVGEGT. The V gene lost 2 bases and the J gene lost 8 bases, with 18 bases spanning the gap. The CDR3 is CASSYAYGPSGEKLFF. The CDR3 DNA sequence: TGTGCCAGCAGTTACGCCTACGGTCCTTCAGGGGAAAAACTGTTTTTT.

The chain combines TRBV6-2 or TRBV6-3 with TRBJ2-2; 7 bases match TRBD1. V shed 5 bases and J 6 bases; nucleotides not matched to a gene: 15. The CDR3 is 17 residues long. The germline V gene has CDR1 MNHEY and CDR2 SVGEGT. The CDR3 nucleotides are TGTGCCAGCAGTACCCGGGACAGTCGGCGATTCGCCGGGGAGCTGTTTTTT. Its translation: CASSTRDSRRFAGELFF.

This clone has just a few counts. The chain combines TRBV9 with TRBJ1-2; D gene unclear. The CDR3 runs 13 residues. Trimming took 0 bases from V and 2 from J, leaving 5 bases between them. Germline CDR1 and CDR2: SGDLS and YYNGEE. The CDR3 nucleotides are TGTGCCAGCAGCGTAGCAGTGAACTATGGCTACACCTTC. Residues: CASSVAVNYGYTF.

The chain couples TRBV9 to TRBJ1-2; 10 nucleotides line up with TRBD1. The CDR3 spans 15 residues. Germline trimming cut 3 bases from V and 8 bases from J; bases unmatched to any gene: 10. Looked up from germline, CDR1 is SGDLS and CDR2 is YYNGEE. The DNA of the CDR3 is TGTGCCAGCAGCGGCAGGAGACAGGGGGCCGGGGGCTACACCTTC. Its protein is CASSGRRQGAGGYTF.

The rearrangement joins TRBV4-1 to TRBJ2-1; D is possibly TRBD1 (6 bases). There are 19 residues in the CDR3. Germline assignment: CDR1 MGHRA and CDR2 YSYEKL. The V and J ends lost 0 bases and 0 bases respectively, with 18 bases between them. CDR3 region: CASSQDRAGALSSYNEQFF. The CDR3 nucleotides are TGCGCCAGCAGCCAAGATCGGGCAGGGGCCTTGAGCTCCTACAATGAGCAGTTCTTC.

The chain links TRBV30 to TRBJ1-1; 9 bases map to TRBD1. The CDR3 loop spans 11 amino acids. V lost 3 bases, J lost 10 bases, and 3 bases stayed unmatched. CDR1 is GTSNPN, CDR2 SVGIG, per germline (reference sequence). The CDR3 DNA reads as TGTGCCTGGAGCCGGGGACAGGGAGCTTTCTTT. Translating gives CAWSRGQGAFF.

To note about this clone: The junction departs from germline at one end; a sequencing error may be responsible. In nucleotides, the CDR3 is TGTGCTAGTGGATCTGGACAGGTCGTCAATGAGAAACTGTTTTTT. Amino acids: CASGSGQVVNEKLFF. V is TRBV12-5 and J is TRBJ1-4, with 7 bases fitting TRBD1. The germline V gene encodes CDR1 LGHNT and CDR2 FRNRAP. This CDR3 is 15 amino acids long.

This chain links TRBV6-5 with TRBJ1-2, with TRBD1 as a possible D gene (6 bases). This CDR3 comprises 14 residues. Germline CDR1 is MNHEY and CDR2 is SVGAGI. V lost 6 bases to trimming and J lost 4 bases, with 15 bases between them. The CDR3, as DNA: TGTGCCAGCAGGCCACCGGGGGGGCCCTATGGCTACACCTTC. The encoded protein is CASRPPGGPYGYTF.

The J gene is TRBJ2-5, the V gene TRBV9, with 9 bases identical to TRBD2. Germline CDR1 and CDR2: SGDLS and YYNGEE. The CDR3 runs 16 residues. V was pared by 0 bases and J by 5 bases, with 8 bases of the junction left unmatched. The CDR3 DNA reads as TGTGCCAGCAGCGTAGGCTCTAGCGGGGCCGGGGAGACCCAGTACTTC. Amino acids: CASSVGSSGAGETQYF.

The chain is built from TRBV5-1 and TRBJ2-1; TRBD1 matches 9 bases. The V gene end was trimmed by 4 bases and the J gene end by 4 bases; junction bases not matched to a gene: 6. Germline CDR1 and CDR2: SGHRS and YFSETQ. CDR3 size: 15 residues. The DNA of the CDR3 is TGCGCCAGCAGCACGGGACAGGGAAGTTACAATGAGCAGTTCTTC. Translation gives CASSTGQGSYNEQFF.

The V gene is TRBV27, the J gene TRBJ2-2; the D gene is possibly TRBD1 (6 bases). The germline CDR1 and CDR2 sequences are MNHEY and SMNVEV (reference sequence). V lost 4 bases, J lost 0 bases, and 6 bases lay in between. CDR3 length equals 14 residues. The CDR3 protein is CASSWTANTGELFF. DNA of the CDR3: TGTGCCAGCAGTTGGACAGCGAACACCGGGGAGCTGTTTTTT.

V and J are TRBV5-6 and TRBJ1-6, with D possibly TRBD1 on 5 matching bases. Trimming removed 1 base at V and 10 bases at J, with 12 bases between. CDR3 length equals 14 residues. Germline V gene data show CDR1 as SGHDT and CDR2 as YYEEEE. CDR3 loop: CASSLTPGLSPLHF. In DNA, the CDR3 is TGTGCCAGCAGCTTGACCCCAGGGTTATCACCCCTCCACTTT.

The V call is TRBV6-2 or TRBV6-3, the J call TRBJ2-1; 8 bases line up with TRBD2. V lost 6 bases to trimming and J lost 8 bases; unmatched junction nucleotides: 12. This CDR3 has 15 amino acids. The germline V gene has CDR1 MNHEY and CDR2 SVGEGT. The DNA of the CDR3 is TGTGCCAGCAGCGGAGCGGGGGACGCGGGGGATGAGCAGTTCTTC. This codes for CASSGAGDAGDEQFF.

V and J are TRBV9 and TRBJ2-7, with D perhaps TRBD2 (5 bases). This CDR3 spans 14 amino acids. Germline V gene data show CDR1 as SGDLS and CDR2 as YYNGEE. Between the trimmed V and J ends, which lost 0 bases and 6 bases, there was a span of 13 bases. The chain's CDR3 is CASSVAPSMGEQYF. The CDR3 nucleotides read TGTGCCAGCAGCGTAGCTCCTAGCATGGGCGAGCAGTACTTC.

The V and J genes are TRBV25-1 and TRBJ2-7; D is unclear. This CDR3 spans 13 amino acids. The ends were cut back, 1 base at V and 4 bases at J, with 8 bases in the middle. The germline V gene encodes CDR1 MGHDK and CDR2 SYGVNS. The CDR3 DNA follows: TGTGCCAGCAGTGAATCTCTACCTTACGAGCAGTACTTC. Amino acids: CASSESLPYEQYF.

The chain carries TRBV6-5 and TRBJ2-7; D gene unclear. Germline V gene data show CDR1 as MNHEY and CDR2 as SVGAGI. V lost 6 bases to trimming and J lost 1 base, with 16 bases between them. The CDR3 runs to 15 residues. The CDR3 region is CASSIGSELSYEQYF. CDR3 coding DNA: TGTGCCAGCAGCATCGGGTCAGAACTTTCCTACGAGCAGTACTTC.

This chain joins TRBV30 and TRBJ2-1; 9 positions match TRBD1. This CDR3 spans 14 amino acids. CDR1 and CDR2 (germline): GTSNPN, SVGIG (reference sequence). V was clipped by 3 bases and J by 10 bases; unmatched bases: 10. CDR3 DNA sequence: TGTGCCTGGAGGTGGGGATACACAGGGGGCGAGCAGTTCTTC. It specifies CAWRWGYTGGEQFF.

This sequence joins TRBV9 and TRBJ1-2; the match to TRBD1 covers 12 bases. CDR1 is SGDLS, CDR2 YYNGEE, per germline. This CDR3 is built from 15 residues. After removal of 4 bases from V and 8 bases from J, the junction contained 9 bases not matched to a gene. CDR3 coding DNA: TGTGCCAGCAGCCCCGGGACAGGGGGCTTAGGGGGCTACACCTTC. Translating gives CASSPGTGGLGGYTF.

The chain has TRBV11-2 and TRBJ2-5; 7 bases align to TRBD1. The CDR3 extends over 17 amino acids. The J segment lost 2 bases and the V segment lost 2 bases, leaving 11 bases of the junction unmatched. Germline loops: CDR1 SGHAT, CDR2 FQNNGV. CDR3 DNA: TGTGCCAGCAGCTTAAGTGGGTGGGCAGGGGGTCAAGAGACCCAGTACTTC. Translating it yields CASSLSGWAGGQETQYF.

V gene TRBV4-2 combines with J gene TRBJ1-2; no definite D call. The CDR3 sequence is 14 residues long. Trimming left V 3 bases short and J 8 bases short, with 16 bases between. Germline V gene sequence: CDR1 LGHNA, CDR2 YNFKEQ. CDR3 in DNA: TGTGCCAGCAGCCACGAGGAACCTTACGGGGGCTACACCTTC. Translating it yields CASSHEEPYGGYTF.

As to this clone: Additional DNA sequences in this sample encode the identical CDR3. The chain is built from TRBV7-2 and TRBJ2-7, with D possibly TRBD1 on 5 matching bases. CDR1 and CDR2 (germline): SGHTA, FQGNSA. The CDR3 extends over 13 amino acids. Deletions cut 1 base from V and 4 bases from J, with 8 bases between. The CDR3 sequence is CASSLGTTYEQYF. As DNA, the CDR3 is TGTGCCAGCAGCTTAGGGACAACTTACGAGCAGTACTTC.

The chain carries TRBV19 and TRBJ2-5; D is uncertain. This CDR3 region has 15 residues. In germline, CDR1 is LNHDA, CDR2 SQIVND (reference sequence). V lost 3 bases to trimming and J lost 3 bases, with 14 bases between them. This CDR3 reads CASSIFSGLKETQYF. CDR3 nucleotide sequence: TGTGCCAGTAGTATTTTCTCAGGTTTAAAAGAGACCCAGTACTTC.